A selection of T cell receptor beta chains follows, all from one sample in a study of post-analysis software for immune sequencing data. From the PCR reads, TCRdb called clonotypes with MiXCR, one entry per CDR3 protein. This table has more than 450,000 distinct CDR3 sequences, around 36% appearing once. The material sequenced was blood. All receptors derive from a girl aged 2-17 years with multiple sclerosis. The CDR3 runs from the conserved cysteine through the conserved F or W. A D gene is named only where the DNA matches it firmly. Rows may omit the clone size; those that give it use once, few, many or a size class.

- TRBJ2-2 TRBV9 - TGTGCCAGCAGCGCCCACTTCCAAACCGGGGAGCTGTTTTTT CASSAHFQTGELFF
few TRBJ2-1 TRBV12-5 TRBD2 TGTGCTAGTGGTTGGGAGACTAGCGGGGGAGTCCATGAGCAGTTCTTC CASGWETSGGVHEQFF
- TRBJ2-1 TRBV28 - TGTGCCAGCAGTCCCACCCCTACGGAGAACAATGAGCAGTTCTTC CASSPTPTENNEQFF
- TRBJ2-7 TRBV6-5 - TGTGCCAGCAGTTACTCCGGGGACGGTTCCTACGAGCAGTACTTC CASSYSGDGSYEQYF
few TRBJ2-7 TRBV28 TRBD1 TGTGCCAGCAGTTTATCGGGACAGAACTACGAGCAGTACTTC CASSLSGQNYEQYF
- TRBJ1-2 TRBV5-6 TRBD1 TGTGCCAGCAGCTTTCGACAGGGACTTAACTATGGCTACACCTTC CASSFRQGLNYGYTF
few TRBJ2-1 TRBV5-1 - TGCGCCAGCAGCTTGGCCCAGGCAGGGAGAGGTAATGAGCAGTTCTTC CASSLAQAGRGNEQFF
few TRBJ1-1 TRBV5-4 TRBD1 TGTGCCAGCAGGCCATCTGACAGGGAGTATCCCACTGAAGCTTTCTTT CASRPSDREYPTEAFF
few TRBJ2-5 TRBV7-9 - TGTGCCAGCAGCTTATATGGGCAAGGCAATTACCAAGAGACCCAGTACTTC CASSLYGQGNYQETQYF
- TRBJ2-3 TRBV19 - TGTGCCAGTAGGGGGGTCGCTTTTGATACGCAGTATTTT CASRGVAFDTQYF
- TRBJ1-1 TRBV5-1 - TGCGCCAGCAGCCCTGTGGGCAGGGATACTGAAGCTTTCTTT CASSPVGRDTEAFF
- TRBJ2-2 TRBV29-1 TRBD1 TGCAGCGGACAGGGCGAAGACACCGGGGAGCTGTTTTTT CSGQGEDTGELFF
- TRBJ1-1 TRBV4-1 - TGCACCAGCAGCCAAGGGATAGCGAACACTGAAGCTTTCTTT CTSSQGIANTEAFF
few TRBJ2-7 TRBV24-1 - TGTGCCACCATTGCGATGGGCGAGCAGTACTTC CATIAMGEQYF
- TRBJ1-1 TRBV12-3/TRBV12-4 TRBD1 TGTGCCAGCAGTATAAGGACAGGGGGGAGCACTGAAGCTTTCTTT CASSIRTGGSTEAFF
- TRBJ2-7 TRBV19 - TGTGCCAGTAGTATACAGGGCTACGAGCAGTACTTC CASSIQGYEQYF
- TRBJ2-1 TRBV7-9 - TGTGCCAGCAGCCCCGGGGTTACCGAATCCTACAATGAGCAGTTCTTC CASSPGVTESYNEQFF
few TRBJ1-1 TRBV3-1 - TGTGCCAGCAGCCAACCCGCAGGGACCTTAATTGAAGCTTTCTTT CASSQPAGTLIEAFF
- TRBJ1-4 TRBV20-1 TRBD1 TGCAGTGCTAGAGAAGACAGGGCCAGGGAAAAACTGTTTTTT CSAREDRAREKLFF
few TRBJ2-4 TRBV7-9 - TGTGCCAGCAGCGCCCCGTCGACTAGGTCTGCAAACATTCAGTACTTC CASSAPSTRSANIQYF
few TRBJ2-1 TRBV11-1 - TGTGCCAGCAGCTTAGCATGGGGCTCCTACAATGAGCAGTTCTTC CASSLAWGSYNEQFF
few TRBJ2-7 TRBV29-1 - TGCAGCGTTGAAGGACGGCGCCCCTACGAGCAGTACTTC CSVEGRRPYEQYF
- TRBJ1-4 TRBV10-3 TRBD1 TGCGCCATCAGTCGGACAGGGGACGAAAAACTGTTTTTT CAISRTGDEKLFF
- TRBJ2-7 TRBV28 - TGTGCCAGCAACAAACCTGGAGTGAACGGCGAGCAGTACTTC CASNKPGVNGEQYF
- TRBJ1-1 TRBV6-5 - TGTGCCAGCAGTCCTCGACAGGCAGGGAGGACTGAAGCTTTCTTT CASSPRQAGRTEAFF
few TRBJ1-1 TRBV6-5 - TGTGCCAGCAGTTACCCGAGAGGCGGGGGTGGCGGCACTGAAGCTTTCTTT CASSYPRGGGGGTEAFF
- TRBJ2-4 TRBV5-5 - TGTGCCAGCAGCTGGACCCTGGGTGCCAAAAACATTCAGTACTTC CASSWTLGAKNIQYF
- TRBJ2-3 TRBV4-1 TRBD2 TGCGCCAGCAGCCGCCAGGGTGCTAGCGGGGGGACTAGCACAGATACGCAGTATTTT CASSRQGASGGTSTDTQYF
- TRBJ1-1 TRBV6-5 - TGTGCCAGCAGCTACAGGCTGTACACTGAAGCTTTCTTT CASSYRLYTEAFF
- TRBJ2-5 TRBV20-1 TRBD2 TGCAGTGCTAGTTTGGGACTAGCGGGGGGGTACCAAGAGACCCAGTACTTC CSASLGLAGGYQETQYF
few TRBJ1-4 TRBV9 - TGTGCCAGCAGCGTAGGAAGGACCGCAACTAATGAAAAACTGTTTTTT CASSVGRTATNEKLFF
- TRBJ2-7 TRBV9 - TGTGCCAGCAGCGTAGATCAGGTCCCCTACGAGCAGTACTTC CASSVDQVPYEQYF
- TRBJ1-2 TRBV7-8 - TGTGCCAGCAGGCAGACGGATCTATCTGGCTACACCTTC CASRQTDLSGYTF
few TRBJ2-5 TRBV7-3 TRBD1 TGTGCCAGCAGCTTAGGTAGACAGGGGGCATTTGAGACCCAGTACTTC CASSLGRQGAFETQYF
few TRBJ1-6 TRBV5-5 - TGTGCCAGCAGCTTTACGGGACGAGTCGATTCACCCCTCCACTTT CASSFTGRVDSPLHF
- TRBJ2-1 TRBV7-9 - TGTGCCAGCAGCTTAGGGCCGAGCGGACTTTACAATGAACAGTTCTTC CASSLGPSGLYNEQFF
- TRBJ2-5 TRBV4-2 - TGTGCCAGCAGCCAAGATCGGGCGAGTAGGGTACTGGAGACCCAGTACTTC CASSQDRASRVLETQYF
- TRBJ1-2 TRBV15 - TGTGCCACCAGCAGAGATCGGGGCCGACTACCAGCTAACTATGCCTACACCTTC CATSRDRGRLPANYAYTF
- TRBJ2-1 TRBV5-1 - TGCGCCAGCAGCTTAACGGGGAAAAACAATGAGCAGTTCTTC CASSLTGKNNEQFF
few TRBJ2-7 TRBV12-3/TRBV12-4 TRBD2 TGTGCCAGCGGCATAGCGGGCGACTCCTACGAGCAGTACTTC CASGIAGDSYEQYF
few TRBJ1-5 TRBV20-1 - TGCAGTGCTAAACCGATGCTCGGGGTTGGGCAGCCCCAGCATTTT CSAKPMLGVGQPQHF
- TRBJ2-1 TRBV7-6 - TGTGCCAGCAGCTTAAGGACAGATGGTCGCTATGAGCAGTTCTTC CASSLRTDGRYEQFF
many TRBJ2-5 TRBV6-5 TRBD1 TGTGCCAGCAGTTACTCCGGGACAGAAGAGACCCAGTACTTC CASSYSGTEETQYF
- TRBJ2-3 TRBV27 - TGTGCCAGCAGTTTATCTCGGAGTGTTGTTTTGCCGCAGTATTTT CASSLSRSVVLPQYF
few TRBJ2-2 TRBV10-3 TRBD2 TGTGCCATCAGGGATCGCGGGGGGGCCACAGAAAACACCGGGGAGCTGTTTTTT CAIRDRGGATENTGELFF
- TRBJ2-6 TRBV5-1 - TGCGCCAGCATCCGAGAAAGGCGGGATTCCGGGGCCAACGTCCTGACTTTC CASIRERRDSGANVLTF
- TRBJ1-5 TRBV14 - TGTGCCAGCAGCCAAGGAAGTACCAATCAGCCCCAGCATTTT CASSQGSTNQPQHF
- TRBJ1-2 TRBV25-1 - TGTGCCAGCAGTCCATTATTCGGGGAAACCCATGGCTACACCTTC CASSPLFGETHGYTF
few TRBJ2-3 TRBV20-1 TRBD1 TGCAGTGCGGAGACAGGGCTTGGGACAGATACGCAGTATTTT CSAETGLGTDTQYF
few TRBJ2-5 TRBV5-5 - TGTGCCAGCAGCTTGTTTAGGGTCCCACAAGAGACCCAGTACTTC CASSLFRVPQETQYF
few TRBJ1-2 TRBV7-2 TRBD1 TGTGCCAGCAACCCTCGCAGGGGGCCCTATGGCTACACCTTC CASNPRRGPYGYTF
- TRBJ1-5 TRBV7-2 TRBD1 TGTGCCAGCAGCCAACGACAGGGCTTGGATCAGCCCCAGCATTTT CASSQRQGLDQPQHF
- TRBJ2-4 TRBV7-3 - TGTGCCAGCAGCTACTATGGCCAGGGGCCCGGACAAAACATTCAGTACTTC CASSYYGQGPGQNIQYF
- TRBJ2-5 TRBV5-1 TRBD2 TGCGCCAGCAGCTTGGTACCCGCGGGGGGCGGGCAGACCCAGTACTTC CASSLVPAGGGQTQYF
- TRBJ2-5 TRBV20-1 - TGCAGTGCTAGAGATCGGCTACGGACACACCAAGAGACCCAGTACTTC CSARDRLRTHQETQYF
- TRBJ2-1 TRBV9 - TGTGCCAGCAGCCCCTTGAAGGGCGGAGGAAATGAGCAGTTCTTC CASSPLKGGGNEQFF
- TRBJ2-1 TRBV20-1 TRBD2 TGCAGTGCTAGTCTCGGGGGGAGCGAGCAGTTCTTC CSASLGGSEQFF
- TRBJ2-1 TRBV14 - TGTGCCAGCAGCCAAGGTGGACAGCTCTACAATGAGCAGTTCTTC CASSQGGQLYNEQFF
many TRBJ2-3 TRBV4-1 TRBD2 TGCGCCAGCAGCCAACCGGGAGGAGTAACAGATACGCAGTATTTT CASSQPGGVTDTQYF